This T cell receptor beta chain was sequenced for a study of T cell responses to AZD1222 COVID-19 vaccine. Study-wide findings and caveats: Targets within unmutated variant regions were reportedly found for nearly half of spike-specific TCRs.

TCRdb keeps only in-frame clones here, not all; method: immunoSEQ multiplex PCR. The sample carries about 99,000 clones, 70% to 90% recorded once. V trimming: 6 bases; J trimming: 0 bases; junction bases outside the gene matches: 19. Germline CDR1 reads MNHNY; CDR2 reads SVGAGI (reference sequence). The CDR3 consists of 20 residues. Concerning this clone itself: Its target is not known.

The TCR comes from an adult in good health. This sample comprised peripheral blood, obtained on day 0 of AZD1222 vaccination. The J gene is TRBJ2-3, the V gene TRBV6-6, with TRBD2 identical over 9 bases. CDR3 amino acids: CASSDTGLANSRTSTDTQYF. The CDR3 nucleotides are TGTGCCAGCAGCGACACGGGACTAGCAAACTCGAGGACTAGCACAGATACGCAGTATTTT.